The 23 T cell receptor beta chains reported below all come from one sample, sequenced in a study of blood T cell repertoires in COVID-19. Measured with immunoSEQ multiplex PCR; TCRdb has only the in-frame clones, and not every one. The sample shows about 480,000 clones, 89% of them seen only once. The sample comprised peripheral blood. Receptors originate from a man aged 18-30 years with COVID-19, enrolled during active disease.

This clone occurred once. This chain uses TRBV9 with TRBJ2-2; 7 positions match TRBD2. The ends lost 0 bases at V and 2 bases at J; junction bases unmatched: 10. CDR3 length: 18 residues. Germline V gene sequence: CDR1 SGDLS, CDR2 YYNGEE. The DNA for the CDR3 is TGTGCCAGCAGCGTAGGCGGGGGAAGTTGGGTTAACACCGGGGAGCTGTTTTTT. Amino acids: CASSVGGGSWVNTGELFF.

CDR3 region: CASGTGAGYEQYF. CDR3 sequence (DNA): TGCGCCAGTGGGACAGGGGCGGGATACGAGCAGTACTTC. This chain joins TRBV5-1 and TRBJ2-7; 10 bases agree with TRBD1. The germline V gene has CDR1 SGHRS and CDR2 YFSETQ. V lost 8 bases and J lost 4; bases outside the gene matches: 6. The CDR3 is 13 residues long. The entire variable domain, with the rest obtained from reference TRBV5-1 and TRBJ2-7, is as follows: KAGVTQTPRYLIKTRGQQVTLSCSPISGHRSVSWYQQTPGQGLQFLFEYFSETQRNKGNFPGRFSGRQFSNSRSEMNVSTLELGDSALYLCASGTGAGYEQYFGPGTRLTVT.

The chain links TRBV5-1 to TRBJ1-2, with 9 positions matching TRBD1. Unmatched junction bases numbered 4, after V lost 2 bases and J lost 8 bases. Germline CDR1 and CDR2: SGHRS and YFSETQ. The CDR3 is 13 amino acids. The CDR3: CASSFTGGEGYTF. The CDR3 DNA reads TGCGCCAGCAGCTTCACAGGGGGCGAGGGCTACACCTTC.

The chain uses TRBV29-1 and TRBJ1-1; D gene uncertain. Germline V CDR1 and CDR2: SQVTM, ANQGSEA. Trimming stripped 3 bases from V and 11 bases from J, with 10 bases between. The CDR3 is 10 residues long. In DNA, the CDR3 is TGCAGCGTTGATTTGATAGTCGCTTTCTTT. Translated, it gives CSVDLIVAFF.

CDR3 protein: CASSVPGKEQYF. The CDR3 DNA follows: TGTGCCAGCAGTGTACCAGGGAAGGAGCAGTACTTC. This chain connects TRBV27 to TRBJ2-7; tentatively, D is TRBD1 (5 bases). This CDR3 is built from 12 residues. Trimming cost V 5 bases and J 7 bases, with 12 bases left between them. Germline values: CDR1 MNHEY, CDR2 SMNVEV (reference sequence).

The chain combines TRBV6-5 with TRBJ2-3, with D possibly matching TRBD2 (6 bases). The length of the CDR3 is 15 residues. Trimming shortened V by 0 bases and J by 5 bases, and 12 bases separated the two germline ends. CDR1 and CDR2 from the germline V gene are MNHEY and SVGAGI. The CDR3: CASSYSSGVGDTQYF. The CDR3, as DNA: TGTGCCAGCAGTTACTCGTCGGGGGTAGGAGATACGCAGTATTTT.

This clone has only one observation. CDR3 DNA: TGTGCCAGCAGCGACGGGGGGACAGGGGTGAGAAATGAGCAGTTCTTC. It translates to CASSDGGTGVRNEQFF. This chain connects TRBV27 to TRBJ2-1; 10 bases map to TRBD1. From germline, CDR1 is MNHEY and CDR2 SMNVEV (reference sequence). This CDR3 spans 16 amino acids. The J segment lost 7 bases and the V segment lost 6 bases, leaving 12 bases of the junction unmatched.

The V and J genes are TRBV19 and TRBJ2-2; 9 nucleotides line up with TRBD2. J gave up 4 bases and V 2 bases, and 5 bases lay outside the gene matches. Germline CDR1 and CDR2: LNHDA and SQIVND (reference sequence). The CDR3 runs to 16 residues. This CDR3 is CASSIPSGISTGELFF. The CDR3 DNA reads TGTGCCAGTAGTATACCTAGCGGGATCTCCACCGGGGAGCTGTTTTTT. The full variable domain, its missing parts supplied by reference TRBV19 and TRBJ2-2, is DGGITQSPKYLFRKEGQNVTLSCEQNLNHDAMYWYRQDPGQGLRLIYYSQIVNDFQKGDIAEGYSVSREKKESFPLTVTSAQKNPTAFYLCASSIPSGISTGELFFGEGSRLTVL.

The rearrangement links TRBV7-9 to TRBJ2-2; tentative D call: TRBD1 (5 bases). V lost 2 bases, J lost 2 bases, and 9 bases lay in between. The CDR3 contains 15 residues. The germline V gene encodes CDR1 SEHNR and CDR2 FQNEAQ (reference sequence). CDR3 DNA: TGTGCCAGCAGCTTAAGGGGTGCAAACACCGGGGAGCTGTTTTTT. It is translated as CASSLRGANTGELFF.

This chain links TRBV5-1 with TRBJ2-2; perhaps TRBD2 as D (5 bases). There are 16 residues in the CDR3. Per germline, CDR1 SGHRS and CDR2 YFSETQ. Trimming shortened V by 1 base and J by 0 bases, and 10 bases separated the two germline ends. The CDR3 sequence is CASSLTRQSNTGELFF. The CDR3 DNA reads TGCGCCAGCAGCTTGACTAGGCAGTCGAACACCGGGGAGCTGTTTTTT. Full variable domain (missing parts from reference TRBV5-1 and TRBJ2-2): KAGVTQTPRYLIKTRGQQVTLSCSPISGHRSVSWYQQTPGQGLQFLFEYFSETQRNKGNFPGRFSGRQFSNSRSEMNVSTLELGDSALYLCASSLTRQSNTGELFFGEGSRLTVL.

The chain links TRBV7-8 to TRBJ2-5; the D gene is possibly TRBD2 (6 bases). This CDR3 has 15 amino acids. CDR1 is SGHVS, CDR2 FQNEAQ, per germline. V lost 4 bases, J lost 6 bases, and 18 bases lay in between. Here the CDR3 DNA reads TGTGCCAGCAGCTACCCCGGCGGGGCGATGCAGACCCAGTACTTC. It translates to CASSYPGGAMQTQYF.

The CDR3 here is CASSARTSPHGDTQYF. The CDR3 DNA reads as TGTGCCAGCAGCGCCCGGACTAGCCCCCATGGAGATACGCAGTATTTT. This rearrangement joins TRBV7-9 to TRBJ2-3; 8 positions agree with TRBD2. Trimming at V came to 5 bases and at J to 5 bases, leaving 12 bases not matched to a gene. From germline, CDR1 is SEHNR and CDR2 FQNEAQ (reference sequence). This CDR3 is built from 16 residues.

J is TRBJ1-3 and V is TRBV7-2, with a weak D call TRBD1 (5 bases). The V gene lost 1 base and the J gene lost 8 bases, with 12 bases spanning the gap. In germline, CDR1 is SGHTA, CDR2 FQGNSA. This CDR3 spans 14 amino acids. As DNA, the CDR3 is TGTGCCAGCAGCTTAGTATCCACGGGGGACACCATATATTTT. This encodes CASSLVSTGDTIYF.

This chain links TRBV27 with TRBJ1-1; the D gene is possibly TRBD1 (5 bases). There are 15 residues in the CDR3. Germline values: CDR1 MNHEY, CDR2 SMNVEV (reference sequence). Deletions cut 0 bases from V and 1 base from J, with 9 bases between. The CDR3 reads CASSLSGGGNTEAFF. In nucleotides, the CDR3 is TGTGCCAGCAGTTTATCCGGGGGAGGGAACACTGAAGCTTTCTTT.

The rearrangement joins TRBV2 to TRBJ1-1, with 10 bases aligning to TRBD1. CDR1 is SNHLY, CDR2 FYNNEI, per germline. Unmatched junction bases numbered 3, after V lost 10 bases and J lost 1 base. The CDR3 loop spans 13 amino acids. The CDR3 spells CATRDRGNTEAFF. CDR3 nucleotide sequence: TGTGCCACTAGGGACAGGGGGAACACTGAAGCTTTCTTT. The full variable domain, rest sourced from reference TRBV2 and TRBJ1-1, is EPEVTQTPSHQVTQMGQEVILRCVPISNHLYFYWYRQILGQKVEFLVSFYNNEISEKSEIFDDQFSVERPDGSNFTLKIRSTKLEDSAMYFCATRDRGNTEAFFGQGTRLTVV.

A remark on this clone: The identical CDR3 is also encoded by other nucleotide sequences in the sample. The V call is TRBV2, the J call TRBJ2-5; D not resolved. The CDR3 runs to 14 residues. Trimming took off 2 bases at V and 2 bases at J, with 9 bases between the two ends. Germline CDR1 is SNHLY and CDR2 is FYNNEI. CDR3 loop: CASSENRDQETQYF. DNA for the CDR3: TGTGCCAGCAGTGAAAACAGAGATCAAGAGACCCAGTACTTC.

This clone was seen just once. The chain recombines TRBV5-8 with TRBJ2-7; possibly TRBD1 for D (6 bases). The CDR3 sequence is 14 residues long. Per germline, CDR1 SGHTS and CDR2 YDEGEE. Trimming pared 5 bases from V and 1 base from J, leaving 13 bases between. CDR3 protein: CASRGTTGSYEQYF. CDR3 coding DNA: TGTGCCAGCAGAGGGACAACGGGGTCCTACGAGCAGTACTTC. The variable domain in full, with the rest retrieved from reference TRBV5-8 and TRBJ2-7, is EAGVTQSPTHLIKTRGQQATLRCSPISGHTSVYWYQQALGLGLQFLLWYDEGEERNRGNFPPRFSGRQFPNYSSELNVNALELEDSALYLCASRGTTGSYEQYFGPGTRLTVT.

This chain connects TRBV10-1 to TRBJ1-3; 10 positions match TRBD1. Germline V gene data show CDR1 as WNHNN and CDR2 as SYGVQD (reference sequence). Losses at the gene ends were 10 bases for V and 3 bases for J; bases not matched to a gene: 9. The CDR3 is 15 residues long. CDR3 bases: TGCGCCAACATCGGACAGGGGGTGTTTGGAAACACCATATATTTT. Translating gives CANIGQGVFGNTIYF.

This chain links TRBV4-1 with TRBJ2-2, with TRBD1 as a possible D gene (5 bases). The CDR3 totals 14 residues. Germline values: CDR1 MGHRA, CDR2 YSYEKL. V lost 3 bases and J 6 bases, leaving 11 bases between the germline ends. CDR3 residues: CASSQGQGSGELFF. In DNA form, the CDR3 reads TGCGCCAGCAGCCAGGGCCAGGGTTCCGGGGAGCTGTTTTTT.

V is TRBV13 and J is TRBJ2-2; TRBD2 might be the D (5 bases). Trimming removed 5 bases from V and 6 bases from J, with 13 bases in between. The germline gives CDR1 PRHDT, CDR2 FYEKMQ (reference sequence). The CDR3 runs 14 residues. CDR3 nucleotides: TGTGCCAGCAGCCGTAACGGACTGCCCGGGGAGCTGTTTTTT. Its protein is CASSRNGLPGELFF.

DNA of the CDR3: TGTGCCAGCAGCCAATACTTGTCGCGGCTCTCTGGAAACACCATATATTTT. This sequence encodes CASSQYLSRLSGNTIYF. V and J are TRBV14 and TRBJ1-3; D is ambiguous. CDR1 is SGHDN, CDR2 FVKESK, per germline. The V end was cut by 2 bases, the J end by 0 bases, with 14 bases between. The CDR3 consists of 17 residues.

V is TRBV7-8 and J is TRBJ1-3; TRBD1 agrees at 11 bases. The J segment lost 8 bases and the V segment lost 5 bases, leaving 14 bases of the junction unmatched. Germline V CDR1 and CDR2: SGHVS, FQNEAQ. The CDR3 extends over 17 amino acids. This chain's CDR3 is CASSPGSKGQGEDTIYF. The CDR3 nucleotides read TGTGCCAGCAGCCCAGGCTCGAAGGGACAGGGGGAAGACACCATATATTTT.

The chain has TRBV19 and TRBJ1-5, with TRBD1 matching 7 bases. This CDR3 has 14 residues. CDR1 is LNHDA and CDR2 is SQIVND in the germline V gene (reference sequence). J gave up 2 bases and V 4 bases, and 2 bases lay outside the gene matches. CDR3 protein: CASSTGTGNQPQHF. The DNA of the CDR3 is TGTGCCAGTAGTACCGGGACAGGCAATCAGCCCCAGCATTTT.